Listed here are 22 T cell receptor beta chains from one sample, sequenced in a study of blood T cell repertoires in COVID-19. TCRdb keeps only in-frame clones here, not all; method: immunoSEQ multiplex PCR. The top ten hold under 10% of the sample, which has 200,000 to 250,000 clones, 84% seen once. Sequencing was performed on peripheral blood. The origin of the receptors is a woman of 80 years or more with COVID-19, enrolled during active disease.

J is TRBJ1-2 and V is TRBV6-1, with D hard to call. V lost 3 bases and J lost 4, with 15 bases in between. Germline lookup yields CDR1 MNHNS and CDR2 SASEGT. This CDR3 has 15 residues. In DNA, the CDR3 is TGTGCCAGCAGTGACCTCGGTGGGAGGAGCTATGGCTACACCTTC. Translating gives CASSDLGGRSYGYTF.

The V and J genes are TRBV4-1 and TRBJ2-1, with 7 bases fitting TRBD2. This CDR3 spans 14 amino acids. Germline V CDR1 and CDR2: MGHRA, YSYEKL. Unmatched junction bases numbered 6, after V lost 4 bases and J lost 6 bases. The CDR3 DNA follows: TGCGCCAGCAGCCGGACCGGGAGGTCCAATGAGCAGTTCTTC. Translating it yields CASSRTGRSNEQFF.

The rearrangement joins TRBV27 to TRBJ2-3; a possible D gene is TRBD2 (5 bases). Trimming stripped 4 bases from V and 3 bases from J, with 20 bases between. The CDR3 runs 17 residues. The germline V gene encodes CDR1 MNHEY and CDR2 SMNVEV (reference sequence). The CDR3 loop is CASSSLSAVSVTDTQYF. Here the CDR3 DNA reads TGTGCCAGCAGTTCCCTATCAGCGGTCTCGGTGACAGATACGCAGTATTTT.

The gene calls are TRBV18 and TRBJ2-2, with TRBD2 matching 8 bases. The CDR3 sequence is 15 residues long. Germline V lookup: CDR1 KGHSH, CDR2 LQKENI. V gave up 6 bases and J gave up 1 base; unmatched junction bases: 4. Written as DNA, the CDR3 is TGTGCCAGCTCGCCGGGAGGGATGAACACCGGGGAGCTGTTTTTT. It specifies CASSPGGMNTGELFF.

The rearrangement links TRBV4-2 to TRBJ2-7, with D maybe TRBD2 (5 bases). The germline gives CDR1 LGHNA, CDR2 YNFKEQ. The ends were cut back, 1 base at V and 9 bases at J, with 28 bases in the middle. This CDR3 has 18 residues. The CDR3 reads CASSQGRGGRPNLRGQYF. The CDR3 DNA reads as TGTGCCAGCAGCCAAGGCCGGGGTGGCCGTCCCAACTTACGAGGGCAGTACTTC.

The gene calls are TRBV5-6 and TRBJ2-5, with a possible D match to TRBD2 (5 bases). This CDR3 is built from 14 residues. The ends were cut back, 7 bases at V and 4 bases at J, with 17 bases in the middle. Germline V CDR1 and CDR2: SGHDT, YYEEEE. CDR3 region: CASSRGGRGETQYF. The CDR3 nucleotides read TGTGCCAGCTCCCGGGGTGGGCGAGGAGAGACCCAGTACTTC.

The table lists this clone with a few counts. The chain has TRBV5-4 and TRBJ2-1, with 9 bases identical to TRBD1. CDR3 length: 15 amino acids. In germline, CDR1 is SGHNT, CDR2 YYREEE (reference sequence). With V trimmed by 5 bases and J by 3 bases, 6 bases remained unmatched. The CDR3 loop reads CASRKDRGVYNEQFF. In DNA, the CDR3 is TGTGCCAGCAGGAAAGACAGGGGGGTCTACAATGAGCAGTTCTTC. The entire variable domain, with the rest obtained from reference TRBV5-4 and TRBJ2-1, is as follows: ETGVTQSPTHLIKTRGQQVTLRCSSQSGHNTVSWYQQALGQGPQFIFQYYREEENGRGNFPPRFSGLQFPNYSSELNVNALELDDSALYLCASRKDRGVYNEQFFGPGTRLTVL.

The chain employs TRBV5-1 and TRBJ2-1; TRBD2 agrees at 12 bases. Germline CDR1 and CDR2: SGHRS and YFSETQ. V shed 1 base and J 5 bases; nucleotides not matched to a gene: 1. This CDR3 has 15 residues. The CDR3: CASSLWTSGDNEQFF. Here the CDR3 DNA reads TGCGCCAGCAGCTTGTGGACTAGCGGGGACAATGAGCAGTTCTTC.

The chain uses TRBV19 and TRBJ2-7; 11 bases map to TRBD1. Germline CDR1 is LNHDA and CDR2 is SQIVND (reference sequence). The CDR3 loop spans 14 amino acids. V was pared by 5 bases and J by 3 bases, with 3 bases of the junction left unmatched. The DNA of the CDR3 is TGTGCCAGTAGTGGGGGACAGGGGGTCTACGAGCAGTACTTC. Its translation is CASSGGQGVYEQYF.

In this sample, this clone turned up a few times. The J gene is TRBJ1-4, the V gene TRBV4-1, with 8 bases aligning to TRBD1. This CDR3 region has 15 residues. The ends lost 1 base at V and 8 bases at J; junction bases unmatched: 6. Germline V gene data show CDR1 as MGHRA and CDR2 as YSYEKL. The DNA for the CDR3 is TGCGCCAGCAGCCAAGCTGCGACAGGGGTCGAAAAACTGTTTTTT. Protein sequence: CASSQAATGVEKLFF.

The genes are TRBV14 and TRBJ2-7; 12 bases line up with TRBD2. With 3 bases clipped from V and 7 bases from J, the junction kept 7 bases outside the gene matches. CDR3 size: 15 residues. CDR1 and CDR2 (germline): SGHDN, FVKESK. In nucleotides, the CDR3 is TGTGCCAGCAGCCAGACTAGCGGGAGTACTGGGGAGCAGTACTTC. Translating gives CASSQTSGSTGEQYF.

The V call is TRBV4-1, the J call TRBJ1-4; no clear D. V was trimmed by 1 base and J by 0 bases, leaving 9 bases between them. Germline V lookup: CDR1 MGHRA, CDR2 YSYEKL. The CDR3 consists of 16 residues. Here the CDR3 DNA reads TGCGCCAGCAGCCAAGTTCAGGTTGCAACTAATGAAAAACTGTTTTTT. The encoded protein is CASSQVQVATNEKLFF.

This sequence joins TRBV6-1 and TRBJ1-1; 9 bases fit TRBD1. The length of the CDR3 is 14 residues. CDR1 is MNHNS, CDR2 SASEGT, per germline. The junction had 4 bases not matched to a gene; V was cut back by 0 bases and J by 8 bases. The CDR3, as DNA: TGTGCCAGCAGTGAAGCGCCGGGACAGGGAGAAGCTTTCTTT. Translation: CASSEAPGQGEAFF.

The V and J genes are TRBV7-8 and TRBJ2-7, with D possibly being TRBD2 (5 bases). Trimming took 7 bases from V and 6 from J, leaving 16 bases between them. The CDR3 length is 13 residues. Germline CDR1 and CDR2: SGHVS and FQNEAQ. The CDR3 loop is CASTTRWESEQYF. The CDR3 DNA is TGTGCCAGCACCACCAGGTGGGAGAGCGAGCAGTACTTC.

This chain links TRBV7-9 with TRBJ1-5, with D possibly TRBD1 on 5 matching bases. V was shortened by 3 bases and J by 0 bases, with 9 bases between the two germline ends. The CDR3 has 15 residues. Germline CDR1 reads SEHNR; CDR2 reads FQNEAQ (reference sequence). Here the CDR3 reads CASSFSRDSNQPQHF. DNA of the CDR3: TGTGCCAGCAGCTTCAGCAGGGATAGCAATCAGCCCCAGCATTTT.

The chain combines TRBV9 with TRBJ1-4; 8 bases agree with TRBD1. The CDR3 runs 14 residues. Looked up from germline, CDR1 is SGDLS and CDR2 is YYNGEE. Trimming took 4 bases from V and 8 from J; bases not matched to a gene: 7. CDR3 nucleotides: TGTGCCAGCAGCACAGGACAGGGAGGAGAAAAACTGTTTTTT. Translation gives CASSTGQGGEKLFF.

The gene calls are TRBV28 and TRBJ2-5; D gene unclear. The V and J ends lost 5 bases and 5 bases respectively, with 9 bases between them. The CDR3 runs 12 residues. Looked up from germline, CDR1 is MDHEN and CDR2 is SYDVKM. The DNA for the CDR3 is TGTGCCAGCAGTGGGCCTGTGGAGACCCAGTACTTC. This encodes CASSGPVETQYF.

V and J are TRBV19 and TRBJ2-1, with D perhaps TRBD2 (5 bases). The CDR3 is 14 residues long. V dropped 4 bases and J dropped 4 bases, with 11 bases sitting between them. The V gene's germline CDR1 is LNHDA and CDR2 SQIVND (reference sequence). CDR3 sequence reads: CASSSGQRYNEQFF. The CDR3 bases are TGTGCCAGTAGTAGTGGGCAGCGGTACAATGAGCAGTTCTTC.

The chain couples TRBV5-5 to TRBJ2-1; the D is unclear. CDR1 SGHKS and CDR2 YYEKEE come from the germline V gene (reference sequence). Deletions cut 4 bases from V and 2 bases from J, with 13 bases between. The CDR3 is made up of 15 amino acids. CDR3 region: CASSPGENPYNEQFF. The CDR3 DNA reads as TGTGCCAGCAGCCCTGGAGAAAACCCCTACAATGAGCAGTTCTTC.

A single count supports this clone. The J gene is TRBJ2-7, the V gene TRBV5-1, with TRBD1 matching over 9 bases. This CDR3 is built from 14 residues. J was trimmed by 3 bases and V by 2 bases; bases with no gene match: 3. Germline lookup yields CDR1 SGHRS and CDR2 YFSETQ. This chain's CDR3 is CASSLGTGIYEQYF. The CDR3 region has the DNA TGCGCCAGCAGCTTAGGGACAGGGATCTACGAGCAGTACTTC.

This chain connects TRBV9 to TRBJ2-2; 12 positions match TRBD1. The V gene end was trimmed by 3 bases and the J gene end by 3 bases; junction bases not matched to a gene: 3. Germline CDR1 and CDR2: SGDLS and YYNGEE. CDR3 size: 16 residues. DNA for the CDR3: TGTGCCAGCAGCGCCGGGACAGGGGGCGACACCGGGGAGCTGTTTTTT. As protein: CASSAGTGGDTGELFF.

This chain joins TRBV28 and TRBJ1-5; 7 bases are a match to TRBD1. The CDR3 is 15 residues long. V shed 3 bases and J 2 bases; nucleotides not matched to a gene: 4. Per the germline V gene, CDR1 is MDHEN and CDR2 is SYDVKM. CDR3 coding DNA: TGTGCCAGCAGTTTGATCAGGGGGGGCAATCAGCCCCAGCATTTT. It codes for CASSLIRGGNQPQHF.